This note documents a single T cell receptor (beta chain) sequence. Its specificity is unknown. TCRdb re-analysed the reads in MiXCR, keeping a single row per CDR3 protein. The sample lists hundreds of thousands of distinct CDR3 sequences, 31% occurring once. This record comes from a study of T cell repertoires in cytomegalovirus infection. About the research overall: An indication of both CMV infection and matching HLA type came from public TCR beta signatures.

The V gene's germline CDR1 is MNHEY and CDR2 SMNVEV (reference sequence). Trimming removed 3 bases at V and 8 bases at J, with 13 bases between. CDR3 size: 13 residues. Study-wide results and limits: Clonotype analysis showed dominance of the ex vivo response by HLA-C-restricted CMV-specific TCR beta clonotypes. Carriage of CMV together with the relevant HLA was identifiable through cumulative public TCR beta family frequency.

The sample was PBMCs. The genes are TRBV27 and TRBJ1-2; no clear D gene. The receptor was derived from a human donor in good health (CMV status not recorded). Some clones in this sample may be carry-over from other donors' samples. The CDR3 DNA sequence: TGTGCCAGCAGTTTCGGGAGTGGGTTAGGCTACACCTTC. It encodes CASSFGSGLGYTF.